The 21 T cell receptor beta chains below were found in one sample sequenced in a study of shared clonotypes between healthy human individuals. Profiling relied on immunoSEQ multiplex PCR, and the TCRdb table lists in-frame clones only, not all of them. The table lists roughly 2.5 million clones, 90% to 95% of them singletons. The material sequenced was naive CD4+ T cells sorted from blood. Subset reported: CD45RA+ positively selected. The receptor set was obtained from a man younger than 35 in good health.

V is TRBV5-1 and J is TRBJ1-2; no definite D call. V lost 0 bases to trimming and J lost 3 bases, with 9 bases between them. The germline V gene encodes CDR1 SGHRS and CDR2 YFSETQ. The CDR3 sequence is 14 residues long. The CDR3 DNA follows: TGCGCCAGCAGCTTGGCCACTACAGACTATGGCTACACCTTC. It is translated as CASSLATTDYGYTF.

The chain combines TRBV19 with TRBJ2-1; 10 positions agree with TRBD2. The ends lost 5 bases at V and 8 bases at J; junction bases unmatched: 12. Germline CDR1 LNHDA, CDR2 SQIVND (reference sequence). This CDR3 contains 16 residues. In DNA, the CDR3 is TGTGCCAGTAGTCTCCCTCATAGCGGGAGGAGCGATGAGCAGTTCTTC. It yields the protein CASSLPHSGRSDEQFF.

The chain is built from TRBV4-1 and TRBJ2-3; no definite D call. The CDR3 extends over 16 amino acids. Germline V gene sequence: CDR1 MGHRA, CDR2 YSYEKL. Trimming cost V 1 base and J 2 bases, with 13 bases left between them. DNA of the CDR3: TGCGCCAGCAGCCAAGGGTGGATTAGCCTCACAGATACGCAGTATTTT. Its protein product is CASSQGWISLTDTQYF.

In this sample, this clone turned up a few times. CDR3 in amino acids: CASSERGYNEQFF. The CDR3 region has the DNA TGCGCCAGCAGTGAGAGGGGATACAATGAGCAGTTCTTC. The V call is TRBV10-1, the J call TRBJ2-1; a weak D match, TRBD1 (5 bases). Germline CDR1 and CDR2: WNHNN and SYGVQD (reference sequence). V was clipped by 2 bases and J by 4 bases, with 6 bases between them. CDR3 length: 13 residues.

The chain joins TRBV6-6 to TRBJ2-5, with 8 bases matching TRBD1. The germline V gene has CDR1 MNHNY and CDR2 SVGAGI (reference sequence). The V gene end was trimmed by 6 bases and the J gene end by 2 bases; junction bases not matched to a gene: 5. The CDR3 loop spans 14 amino acids. This CDR3 reads CASSRTGLQETQYF. Here the CDR3 DNA reads TGTGCCAGCAGCCGGACAGGGCTACAAGAGACCCAGTACTTC.

The V gene is TRBV4-1, the J gene TRBJ2-5; TRBD2 agrees at 7 bases. Germline V gene lookup returns CDR1 MGHRA and CDR2 YSYEKL. Unmatched junction bases numbered 14, after V lost 4 bases and J lost 0 bases. The CDR3 is 18 residues long. As DNA, the CDR3 is TGCGCCAGCAGCCGGCTCGCGGGAGCGGGGACCTACCAAGAGACCCAGTACTTC. This gives the protein CASSRLAGAGTYQETQYF.

Of note for this clone: Distinct nucleotide sequences in the sample also encode this CDR3. The chain combines TRBV4-3 with TRBJ2-2; 7 bases align to TRBD2. Germline V gene sequence: CDR1 LGHNA, CDR2 YSLEER. V shed 0 bases and J 5 bases; nucleotides not matched to a gene: 0. The CDR3 consists of 14 residues. The CDR3 loop reads CASSQEGGTGELFF. CDR3 in DNA: TGCGCCAGCAGCCAAGAGGGGGGGACCGGGGAGCTGTTTTTT.

This sequence joins TRBV27 and TRBJ1-6; tentative D call: TRBD1 (5 bases). The length of the CDR3 is 14 residues. V was clipped by 2 bases and J by 5 bases, with 7 bases between them. The germline V gene encodes CDR1 MNHEY and CDR2 SMNVEV (reference sequence). CDR3: CASSLDRNNSPLHF. Written as DNA, the CDR3 is TGTGCCAGCAGTTTAGACAGAAATAATTCACCCCTCCACTTT.

V usage is TRBV25-1 and J usage is TRBJ2-1, with D possibly being TRBD2 (6 bases). CDR3 size: 18 residues. Looked up from germline, CDR1 is MGHDK and CDR2 is SYGVNS. V was clipped by 3 bases and J by 4 bases, with 22 bases between them. CDR3 DNA: TGTGCCAGCAGTGATACCCTCCGGGGTAGCGGTGATTACAATGAGCAGTTCTTC. Translated: CASSDTLRGSGDYNEQFF.

The DNA for the CDR3 is TGTGCCAGCTCACCAATCTACGGGACTGCCAATGAAAAACTGTTTTTT. Translating gives CASSPIYGTANEKLFF. The gene calls are TRBV18 and TRBJ1-4; D might be TRBD1 (5 bases). With 2 bases removed from V and 5 bases from J, the gap between germline ends came to 15 bases. The CDR3 contains 16 residues. The germline gives CDR1 KGHSH, CDR2 LQKENI. The whole variable domain, remainder taken from reference TRBV18 and TRBJ1-4, is NAGVMQNPRHLVRRRGQEARLRCSPMKGHSHVYWYRQLPEEGLKFMVYLQKENIIDESGMPKERFSAEFPKEGPSILRIQQVVRGDSAAYFCASSPIYGTANEKLFFGSGTQLSVL.

The chain combines TRBV19 with TRBJ2-7, with unresolved D. V lost 5 bases and J lost 9, with 14 bases in between. CDR3 size: 12 residues. Germline V gene sequence: CDR1 LNHDA, CDR2 SQIVND (reference sequence). The CDR3 DNA is TGTGCCAGTAGTTCCGACGCAGAAGCGCAGTACTTC. It encodes CASSSDAEAQYF.

This rearrangement joins TRBV7-8 to TRBJ2-7, with D perhaps given as TRBD1 or TRBD2 (5 bases each). CDR3 length: 14 amino acids. Germline values: CDR1 SGHVS, CDR2 FQNEAQ. V gave up 0 bases and J gave up 2 bases, with 8 bases separating them. CDR3 amino acids: CASSLAGVAYEQYF. The DNA for the CDR3 is TGTGCCAGCAGCTTAGCGGGGGTGGCCTACGAGCAGTACTTC.

The chain couples TRBV5-6 to TRBJ1-2; no firm D call. CDR1 is SGHDT and CDR2 is YYEEEE in the germline V gene. V was shortened by 7 bases and J by 4 bases, with 14 bases between the two germline ends. The CDR3 is made up of 13 amino acids. The CDR3 loop is CASRLRVTYGYTF. The DNA for the CDR3 is TGTGCCAGCCGGTTAAGGGTTACCTATGGCTACACCTTC.

The chain carries TRBV5-1 and TRBJ2-1; D unresolved. The CDR3 sequence is 13 residues long. Per the germline V gene, CDR1 is SGHRS and CDR2 is YFSETQ. V was shortened by 0 bases and J by 6 bases, with 7 bases between the two germline ends. The CDR3 region is CASSLVPLNEQFF. The CDR3 bases are TGCGCCAGCAGCTTGGTCCCGCTCAATGAGCAGTTCTTC.

The chain is built from TRBV10-3 and TRBJ2-2, with 7 bases aligning to TRBD2. Per germline, CDR1 ENHRY and CDR2 SYGVKD. V lost 3 bases and J lost 3; bases outside the gene matches: 13. The length of the CDR3 is 18 residues. CDR3: CAISESSAGVGYTGELFF. Written as DNA, the CDR3 is TGTGCCATCAGTGAATCCTCGGCGGGAGTTGGGTACACCGGGGAGCTGTTTTTT.

The chain is built from TRBV7-8 and TRBJ1-3; tentatively, D is TRBD1 (5 bases). The V end lost 6 bases, the J end lost 8 bases, and 17 bases lay between the germline ends. Germline-derived CDR1 and CDR2 are SGHVS and FQNEAQ. The CDR3 runs to 14 residues. The CDR3 DNA reads as TGTGCCAGCAGGGCGAGGGGATGGGGTGACACCATATATTTT. Translation gives CASRARGWGDTIYF. Filled out from reference TRBV7-8 and TRBJ1-3, the complete variable domain reads GAGVSQSPRYKVAKRGQDVALRCDPISGHVSLFWYQQALGQGPEFLTYFQNEAQLDKSGLPSDRFFAERPEGSVSTLKIQRTQQEDSAVYLCASRARGWGDTIYFGEGSWLTVV.

Concerning this clone: Different DNA sequences within this sample yield the same CDR3. DNA for the CDR3: TGTGCCAGTAGTATTGAGGGAAACACCATATATTTT. It yields the protein CASSIEGNTIYF. The chain joins TRBV19 to TRBJ1-3; no clear D. The CDR3 totals 12 residues. Germline V lookup: CDR1 LNHDA, CDR2 SQIVND (reference sequence). V was shortened by 3 bases and J by 4 bases, with 4 bases between the two germline ends.

The chain links TRBV5-1 to TRBJ2-7, with 11 bases fitting TRBD1. The length of the CDR3 is 15 residues. V lost 6 bases and J lost 2; bases outside the gene matches: 7. Germline V lookup: CDR1 SGHRS, CDR2 YFSETQ. This chain's CDR3 is CASTREGQGAYEQYF. CDR3 in DNA: TGCGCCAGCACCCGGGAGGGACAGGGGGCCTACGAGCAGTACTTC.

The genes are TRBV25-1 and TRBJ1-1; tentative D call: TRBD1 (5 bases). V lost 0 bases, J lost 4 bases, and 9 bases lay in between. From germline, CDR1 is MGHDK and CDR2 SYGVNS. The CDR3 length is 14 residues. CDR3 in amino acids: CASSEYRGSTEAFF. In DNA form, the CDR3 reads TGTGCCAGCAGTGAATATAGGGGCTCCACTGAAGCTTTCTTT.

The chain carries TRBV7-9 and TRBJ2-2; D perhaps matches TRBD2 (6 bases). CDR3 length equals 16 residues. Germline assignment: CDR1 SEHNR and CDR2 FQNEAQ (reference sequence). Trimming pared 7 bases from V and 1 base from J, leaving 16 bases between. CDR3 bases: TGTGCCAGCACCGATAAGCGGGTGGGGAACACCGGGGAGCTGTTTTTT. As protein: CASTDKRVGNTGELFF.

This chain joins TRBV2 and TRBJ2-7; 9 positions match TRBD2. The CDR3 runs 15 residues. V lost 10 bases and J lost 3; bases outside the gene matches: 13. Germline loops: CDR1 SNHLY, CDR2 FYNNEI. The CDR3 coding sequence is TGTGCCACACAGAACGAAGCGGGAGGCCACTACGAGCAGTACTTC. Translated, it gives CATQNEAGGHYEQYF.